This record concerns one T cell receptor beta chain sequence. No antigen is known for it. TCRdb recomputed calls from the RT-PCR reads with MiXCR, one row per CDR3 protein. Of almost 600,000 distinct CDR3 sequences in the sample, around 15% were seen once. The sample originates from a study of response to subunit inactivated influenza vaccine. Study observations and caveats: Few additional T cells are recruited per seasonal influenza vaccination, authors suggested.

The CDR3 totals 17 residues. The germline CDR1 and CDR2 sequences are LGHNT and FRNRAP. V dropped 2 bases and J dropped 3; count of bases not matched to a gene: 4. V gene TRBV12-5 combines with J gene TRBJ2-1, with TRBD2 identical over 13 bases. This TCR derives from a man aged 50-60 years who received an inactivated influenza vaccine. This specimen consisted of PBMCs from blood, obtained about 11 days after vaccination. CDR3 nucleotide sequence: TGTGCTAGTGGTTTGCGGACTAGCGGGAGAGACTACAATGAGCAGTTCTTC. Protein sequence: CASGLRTSGRDYNEQFF. Looking up the rest from reference TRBV12-5 and TRBJ2-1 gives the full variable domain: DARVTQTPRHKVTEMGQEVTMRCQPILGHNTVFWYRQTMMQGLELLAYFRNRAPLDDSGMPKDRFSAEMPDATLATLKIQPSEPRDSAVYFCASGLRTSGRDYNEQFFGPGTRLTVL.